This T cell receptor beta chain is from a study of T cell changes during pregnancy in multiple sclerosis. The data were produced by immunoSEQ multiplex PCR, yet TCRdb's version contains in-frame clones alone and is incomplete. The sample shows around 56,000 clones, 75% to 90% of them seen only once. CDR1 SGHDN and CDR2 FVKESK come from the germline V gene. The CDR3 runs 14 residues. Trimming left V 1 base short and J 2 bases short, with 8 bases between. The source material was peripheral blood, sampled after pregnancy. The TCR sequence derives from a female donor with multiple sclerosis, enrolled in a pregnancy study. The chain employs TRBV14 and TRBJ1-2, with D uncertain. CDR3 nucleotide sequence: TGTGCCAGCAGCCAAGTTGCGGAAAACTATGGCTACACCTTC. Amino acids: CASSQVAENYGYTF. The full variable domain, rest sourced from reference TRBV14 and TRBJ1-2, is EAGVTQFPSHSVIEKGQTVTLRCDPISGHDNLYWYRRVMGKEIKFLLHFVKESKQDESGMPNNRFLAERTGGTYSTLKVQPAELEDSGVYFCASSQVAENYGYTFGSGTRLTVV.